This T cell receptor beta chain was profiled in a study of follicular helper T cells after annual influenza vaccination. The time point was: 2015-2016 season, 7 days after influenza vaccination. Subjects lived in the community and lacked influenza vaccine within the prior 6 months. Each time point used about 35 to 110 mL of blood. ICOS+CD38+ and ICOS-CD38- fractions were sorted from non-naive CD4+CXCR5+PD-1+ cells. The repertoire was sequenced with immunoSEQ multiplex PCR; TCRdb's copy has only in-frame clones and lacks some. The sample holds some 9,600 clones; approximately 80% are singletons and the top ten take under 0.5%. This clone appeared a few times. CDR3 length: 14 amino acids. The V end lost 5 bases, the J end lost 0 bases, and 10 bases lay between the germline ends. The germline CDR1 and CDR2 sequences are WNHNN and SYGVQD (reference sequence).

The starting material was CXCR5+ CD38- circulating T follicular helper cells from blood, obtained 7 days after influenza vaccination. Subset meaning: circulating Tfh, non-naive CD4+CXCR5+PD-1+ (ICOS+CD38+ or ICOS-CD38-). This TCR was recovered from an adult who received the influenza vaccine. J is TRBJ1-1 and V is TRBV10-1, with D possibly matching TRBD1 (6 bases). The CDR3 is CASSPRGLNTEAFF. Written as DNA, the CDR3 is TGCGCCAGCAGTCCCAGGGGCCTGAACACTGAAGCTTTCTTT.